Sequencing of this T cell receptor (beta chain) was carried out in a study of T cells in Graves' hyperthyroidism and ophthalmopathy. Uncontrolled infection, other autoimmune disease, pregnancy or lactation barred patients from enrollment. Diagnoses were made from clinical symptoms, serum measures (thyroxine and TRAb), thyroid ultrasound and orbital computed tomography. There were TCR beta CDR3 regions amplified from RNA transcripts. HTBI primers were the set used in a first-round RT-PCR of the TCR CDR3. Using its own MiXCR run on the multiplex PCR reads, TCRdb lists one record per CDR3 protein. The sample has roughly 300,000 distinct CDR3 sequences; around 14% are singletons. Trimming removed 5 bases from V and 3 bases from J; junction bases left unmatched: 7. The CDR3 spans 14 residues. CDR1 and CDR2 (germline): SGHDN, FVKESK. Regarding the study as a whole: Ophthalmopathy was identified by the model a median around 5.9 months ahead of onset. The majority of expanded thyroid clonotypes above 0.001 also appeared in blood.

Comment on this clonotype: Its antigen is as yet unknown. A read error may explain this, as a much larger clone is one base away.

The source is a woman aged 25-40 years with Graves' hyperthyroidism. What was sequenced was blood. This chain connects TRBV14 to TRBJ2-7; TRBD2 aligns across 7 bases. As DNA, the CDR3 is TGTGCCAGCAGCTTCACTCTAGCGGACTACGAGCAGTACTTC. Amino acids: CASSFTLADYEQYF.